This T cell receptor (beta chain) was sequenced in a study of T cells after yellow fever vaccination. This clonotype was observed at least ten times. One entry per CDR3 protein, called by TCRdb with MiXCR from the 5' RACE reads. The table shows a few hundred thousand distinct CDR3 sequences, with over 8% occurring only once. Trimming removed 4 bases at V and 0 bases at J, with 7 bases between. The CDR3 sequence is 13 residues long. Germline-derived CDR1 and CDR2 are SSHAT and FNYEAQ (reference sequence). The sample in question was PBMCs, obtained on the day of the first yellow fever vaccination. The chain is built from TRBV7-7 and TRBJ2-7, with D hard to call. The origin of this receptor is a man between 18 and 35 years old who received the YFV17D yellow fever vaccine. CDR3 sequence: CASSSAPSYEQYF. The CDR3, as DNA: TGTGCCAGCAGCTCCGCTCCCTCCTACGAGCAGTACTTC. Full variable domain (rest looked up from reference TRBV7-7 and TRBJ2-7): GAGVSQSPRYKVTKRGQDVTLRCDPISSHATLYWYQQALGQGPEFLTYFNYEAQPDKSGLPSDRFSAERPEGSISTLTIQRTEQRDSAMYRCASSSAPSYEQYFGPGTRLTVT.